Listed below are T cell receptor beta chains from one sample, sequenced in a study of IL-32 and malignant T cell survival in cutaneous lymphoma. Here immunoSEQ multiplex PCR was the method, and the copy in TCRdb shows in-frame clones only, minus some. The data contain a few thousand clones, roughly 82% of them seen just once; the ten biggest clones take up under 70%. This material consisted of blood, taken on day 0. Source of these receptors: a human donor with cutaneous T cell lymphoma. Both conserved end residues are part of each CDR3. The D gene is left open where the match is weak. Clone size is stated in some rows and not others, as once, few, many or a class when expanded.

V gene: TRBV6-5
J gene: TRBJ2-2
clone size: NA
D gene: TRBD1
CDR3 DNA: TGTGCCACTCAAGGGACAGCGATAACCGGGGAGCTGTTTTTT
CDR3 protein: CATQGTAITGELFF

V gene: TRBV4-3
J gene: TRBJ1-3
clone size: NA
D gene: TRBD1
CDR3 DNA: TGCGCCAGCAGCCCGGGACAGGGTTTTGGAAACACCATATATTTT
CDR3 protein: CASSPGQGFGNTIYF

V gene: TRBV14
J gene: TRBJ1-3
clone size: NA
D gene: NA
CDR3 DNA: TGTGCCAGCAGCCTGGGGGGCGCTGGAAACACCATATATTTT
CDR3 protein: CASSLGGAGNTIYF

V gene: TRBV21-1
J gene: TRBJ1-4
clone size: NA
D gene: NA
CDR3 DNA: TGTGCCAGCAGCAAAGGGGGGTTGTCGATGTTGAGGGAAAAACTGTTTTTT
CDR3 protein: CASSKGGLSMLREKLFF

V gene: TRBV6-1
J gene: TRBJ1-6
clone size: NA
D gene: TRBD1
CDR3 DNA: TGTGCCAGCAGCGACGGGACAGGGACTAATTCACCCCTCCACTTT
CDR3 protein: CASSDGTGTNSPLHF

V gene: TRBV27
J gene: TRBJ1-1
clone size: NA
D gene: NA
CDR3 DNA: TGTGCCAGCAGTGGACAGAACACTGAAGCTTTCTTT
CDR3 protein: CASSGQNTEAFF

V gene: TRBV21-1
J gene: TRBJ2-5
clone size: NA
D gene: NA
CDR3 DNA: TGTGCCAGCAGCACGCCGGGACTAGGGGCGACCCAGTACTTC
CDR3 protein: CASSTPGLGATQYF

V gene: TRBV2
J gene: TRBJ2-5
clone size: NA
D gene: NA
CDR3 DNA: TGTGCCAGCAGTGAAGTGCGGGGGACCCAGTACTTC
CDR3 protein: CASSEVRGTQYF

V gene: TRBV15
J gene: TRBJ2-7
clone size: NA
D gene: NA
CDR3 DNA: TGTGCCACCAGCATCGGACAGTCCTACGAGCAGTACTTC
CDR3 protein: CATSIGQSYEQYF

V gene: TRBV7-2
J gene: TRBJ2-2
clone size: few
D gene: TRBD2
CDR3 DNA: TGTGCCAGCAGCTTAGCGGGTAGCGGGGGGGCCCCCGGGGAGCTGTTTTTT
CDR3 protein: CASSLAGSGGAPGELFF

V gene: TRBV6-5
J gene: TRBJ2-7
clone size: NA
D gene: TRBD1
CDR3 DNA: TGTGCCAGCAGTTACTCGGGGACAGGGGGCGACGAGCAGTACTTC
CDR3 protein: CASSYSGTGGDEQYF

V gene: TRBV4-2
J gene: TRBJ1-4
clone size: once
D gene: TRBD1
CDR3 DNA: TGTGCCAGCAGCCAAGCACAGGGGGACAGGGGGCGGAAAGAAAAACTGTTTTTT
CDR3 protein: CASSQAQGDRGRKEKLFF

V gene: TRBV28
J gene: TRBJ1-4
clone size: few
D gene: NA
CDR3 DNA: TGTGCCAGCAGTTATCGGGGCGCAACTAATGAAAAACTGTTTTTT
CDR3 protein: CASSYRGATNEKLFF

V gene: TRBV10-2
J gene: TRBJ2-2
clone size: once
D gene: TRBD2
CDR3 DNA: TGCGCCAGCAGTGGCAGCGGGGGGGCGAACACCGGGGAGCTGTTTTTT
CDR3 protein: CASSGSGGANTGELFF

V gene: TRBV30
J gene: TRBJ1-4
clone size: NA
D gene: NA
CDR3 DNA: TGTGCCTGGAGCGCTTCAGACAGAGATGAAAAACTGTTTTTT
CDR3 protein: CAWSASDRDEKLFF

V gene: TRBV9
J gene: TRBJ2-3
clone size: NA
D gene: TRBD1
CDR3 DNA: TGTGCCAGCACCGTCGGACAGGGGATCACAGATACGCAGTATTTT
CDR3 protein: CASTVGQGITDTQYF

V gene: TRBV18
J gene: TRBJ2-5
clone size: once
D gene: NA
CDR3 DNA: TGTGCCAGCTCAGATTTAAGCATGGGTTCTGCAGAGACCCAGTACTTC
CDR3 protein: CASSDLSMGSAETQYF

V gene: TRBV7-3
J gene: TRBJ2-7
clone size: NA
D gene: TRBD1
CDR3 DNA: TGTGCCAGCAGCCCGACAGGGAGATACGAGCAGTACTTC
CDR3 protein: CASSPTGRYEQYF

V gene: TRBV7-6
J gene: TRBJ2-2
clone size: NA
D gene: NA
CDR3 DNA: TGTGCCAGCAGCTTTCCCGATAGGGTGGGCACCGGGGAGCTGTTTTTT
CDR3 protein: CASSFPDRVGTGELFF

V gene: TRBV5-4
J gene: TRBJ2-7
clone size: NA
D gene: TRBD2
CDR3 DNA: TGTGCCAGCAGCGCAACTAGCGGGGGATACCCATACGAGCAGTACTTC
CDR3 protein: CASSATSGGYPYEQYF

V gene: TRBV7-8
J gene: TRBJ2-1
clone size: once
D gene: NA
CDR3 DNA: TGTGCCAGCAGCTTAAGTCTCCGGGTCGGGATGAATGAGCAGTTCTTC
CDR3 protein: CASSLSLRVGMNEQFF

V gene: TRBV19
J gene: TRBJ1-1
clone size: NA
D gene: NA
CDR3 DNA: TGTGCCAGTAGTCCCCGGGGGGGGGCGAACACTGAAGCTTTCTTT
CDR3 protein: CASSPRGGANTEAFF

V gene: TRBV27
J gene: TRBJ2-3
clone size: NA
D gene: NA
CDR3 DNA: TGTGCCAGCAGTTTGGGGGTCGTCCCAAGCCCAGATACGCAGTATTTT
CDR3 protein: CASSLGVVPSPDTQYF

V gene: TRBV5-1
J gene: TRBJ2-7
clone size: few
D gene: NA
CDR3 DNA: TGCGCCAGCAGCTCCGGGACACTACCCTACGAGCAGTACTTC
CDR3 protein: CASSSGTLPYEQYF

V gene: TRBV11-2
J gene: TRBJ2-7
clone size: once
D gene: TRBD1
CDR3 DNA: TGTGCCAGCAGCTTAGTTTTGGACAGGGCCTACGAGCAGTACTTC
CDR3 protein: CASSLVLDRAYEQYF

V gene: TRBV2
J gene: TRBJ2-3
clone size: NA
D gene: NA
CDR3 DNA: TGTGCCAGTGGGCGATCTAGTGAGACAGATACGCAGTATTTT
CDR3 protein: CASGRSSETDTQYF

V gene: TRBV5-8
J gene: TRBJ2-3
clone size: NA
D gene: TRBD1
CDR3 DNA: TGTGCCAGCAGCTCGACAGGGGCGACAGATACGCAGTATTTT
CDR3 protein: CASSSTGATDTQYF

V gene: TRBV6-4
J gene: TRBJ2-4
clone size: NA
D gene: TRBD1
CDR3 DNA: TGTGCCAGCAGTGCCGTACAGGGGGCTAGCATTCAGTACTTC
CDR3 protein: CASSAVQGASIQYF